The sequence of this TCR beta chain was determined in a study of OX40 agonist ivuxolimab in advanced cancers. Study-level background: Head and neck, renal cell, melanoma or hepatocellular carcinoma were the cancers that dose-escalation patients had. Prior checkpoint blockade (anti-PD-1, anti-PD-L1 or anti-CTLA-4) was permitted; 35% to 50% had it. General study points: More expanded clones were seen, on average, in CD8+ T cells than in CD4+.

CDR1 MNHEY and CDR2 SVGAGI come from the germline V gene. Trimming took 11 bases from V and 7 from J; bases not matched to a gene: 13. This CDR3 comprises 13 residues. TCRdb keeps only in-frame clones here, not all; method: immunoSEQ multiplex PCR. The data hold 45,000 to 70,000 clones, with 86% observed a single time. With respect to this clone: Its antigen is unidentified.

Autoimmune disease history or systemic immunosuppression disqualified patients. This chain connects TRBV6-5 to TRBJ1-1; 7 bases line up with TRBD1. Sample: CD4+ or CD8+ T cells sorted from blood, taken in a trial of the OX40 agonist ivuxolimab. This sequence was found in an adult with an advanced solid tumor such as melanoma, head and neck, liver or kidney cancer. The CDR3: CAVASYRGLEAFF. The CDR3 bases are TGTGCCGTGGCTTCGTACAGGGGCCTTGAAGCTTTCTTT.